The 30 T cell receptor beta chains listed next were all sequenced from one sample in a study of blood T cells in healthy people across ages. Alongside a J-beta primer mix, a sample-barcoded 5' primer served in a second PCR lasting about 7 to 11 cycles. TCRdb ran MiXCR on the 5' RACE reads and lists one entry per CDR3 protein. The repertoire holds about 1.4 million distinct CDR3 sequences, with roughly 60% as singletons. Sequences were obtained from blood. These receptors were collected from a man aged 18-30 years in good health.

This clonotype has a handful of counts. The chain combines TRBV12-3 or TRBV12-4 with TRBJ2-5, with 10 bases fitting TRBD2. The length of the CDR3 is 13 residues. The V gene end was trimmed by 3 bases and the J gene end by 11 bases; junction bases not matched to a gene: 6. CDR3 protein: CASSFDLAGEQYF. CDR3 DNA: TGTGCCAGCAGTTTTGATCTAGCGGGGGAGCAGTACTTC.

This sequence joins TRBV7-2 and TRBJ2-3; 7 bases are a match to TRBD2. This CDR3 comprises 16 residues. Per germline, CDR1 SGHTA and CDR2 FQGNSA. Germline trimming cut 1 base from V and 2 bases from J; bases unmatched to any gene: 6. Here the CDR3 reads CASSLERLAPTDTQYF. In DNA form, the CDR3 reads TGTGCCAGCAGCTTAGAAAGACTAGCCCCCACAGATACGCAGTATTTT.

The gene calls are TRBV10-2 and TRBJ1-2, with unresolved D. V lost 2 bases to trimming and J lost 2 bases, with 6 bases between them. Germline V CDR1 and CDR2: WSHSY, SAAADI. The CDR3 is 13 residues long. The CDR3: CASSEGKNYGYTF. CDR3 sequence (DNA): TGCGCCAGCAGTGAGGGCAAAAACTATGGCTACACCTTC.

This clonotype was detected only a few times. For the CDR3, the DNA is TGTGCCAGCAGCCCCACGGGACAGTCGTATGGCTACACCTTC. Translation: CASSPTGQSYGYTF. V gene TRBV3-1 combines with J gene TRBJ1-2, with 7 bases fitting TRBD1. Germline lookup yields CDR1 LGHDT and CDR2 YNNKEL (reference sequence). The CDR3 is 14 residues long. J was trimmed by 5 bases and V by 4 bases; bases with no gene match: 7.

This clonotype was seen only a few times. V and J are TRBV4-1 and TRBJ2-5; D is undetermined. This CDR3 spans 14 amino acids. Deletions cut 6 bases from V and 4 bases from J, with 15 bases between. Germline CDR1 and CDR2: MGHRA and YSYEKL. CDR3 nucleotides: TGCGCCAGCAGACCAGACCGAGCCACAGAGACCCAGTACTTC. Its translation is CASRPDRATETQYF.

V is TRBV10-3 and J is TRBJ1-3; D ambiguous. CDR1 and CDR2 from the germline V gene are ENHRY and SYGVKD. V was trimmed by 6 bases and J by 2 bases, leaving 20 bases between them. The CDR3 contains 17 residues. The CDR3 DNA reads TGTGCCATCAGCTTTTCGCGTAGATTTCATGCTGGAAACACCATATATTTT. Its protein product is CAISFSRRFHAGNTIYF.

The chain recombines TRBV4-1 with TRBJ2-1; 10 bases are shared with TRBD1. With V trimmed by 4 bases and J by 1 base, 7 bases remained unmatched. The CDR3 contains 17 residues. Germline CDR1 reads MGHRA; CDR2 reads YSYEKL. CDR3 amino acids: CASSRVPGQGSYNEQFF. CDR3 sequence (DNA): TGCGCCAGCAGCCGAGTACCGGGACAGGGGTCCTACAATGAGCAGTTCTTC.

In its sample, this clonotype was seen a few times. V usage is TRBV20-1 and J usage is TRBJ1-5; D is possibly TRBD1 (6 bases). With 3 bases removed from V and 2 bases from J, the gap between germline ends came to 17 bases. The CDR3 loop spans 16 amino acids. Germline V gives CDR1 DFQATT, CDR2 SNEGSKA (reference sequence). As DNA, the CDR3 is TGCAGTGCTAGTGTAGGGGCAGGGGCCCGCAATCAGCCCCAGCATTTT. Translated: CSASVGAGARNQPQHF.

The genes are TRBV4-2 and TRBJ2-5, with TRBD1 matching over 9 bases. This CDR3 is built from 15 residues. CDR1 and CDR2 from the germline V gene are LGHNA and YNFKEQ. Trimming cost V 2 bases and J 3 bases; bases outside gene matches: 4. This CDR3 reads CASSQLGQGKETQYF. CDR3 sequence (DNA): TGTGCCAGCAGCCAACTGGGACAGGGAAAAGAGACCCAGTACTTC.

The gene calls are TRBV27 and TRBJ2-7, with D possibly matching TRBD2 (5 bases). The CDR3 consists of 16 residues. V lost 2 bases, J lost 2 bases, and 16 bases lay in between. Per germline, CDR1 MNHEY and CDR2 SMNVEV (reference sequence). The CDR3: CASSLGGSQSPYEQYF. The CDR3 DNA reads TGTGCCAGCAGTTTAGGTGGGAGCCAGTCGCCCTACGAGCAGTACTTC.

The chain recombines TRBV6-5 with TRBJ2-5; TRBD2 matches 8 bases. V trimming: 6 bases; J trimming: 3 bases; junction bases outside the gene matches: 9. There are 15 residues in the CDR3. Germline loops: CDR1 MNHEY, CDR2 SVGAGI. The CDR3 protein is CASSRTSGEEETQYF. The CDR3 DNA is TGTGCCAGCAGCCGCACTAGCGGAGAGGAAGAGACCCAGTACTTC.

The chain combines TRBV3-1 with TRBJ2-1, with 11 positions matching TRBD2. The germline V gene encodes CDR1 LGHDT and CDR2 YNNKEL (reference sequence). With V trimmed by 4 bases and J by 7 bases, 9 bases remained unmatched. This CDR3 region has 16 residues. CDR3 in amino acids: CASSPPIAGGLNEQFF. CDR3 bases: TGTGCCAGCAGCCCACCAATAGCGGGAGGGTTAAATGAGCAGTTCTTC.

The chain uses TRBV5-1 and TRBJ2-3, with 10 nucleotides matching TRBD1. There are 17 residues in the CDR3. V trimming: 2 bases; J trimming: 7 bases; junction bases outside the gene matches: 13. Germline V gene lookup returns CDR1 SGHRS and CDR2 YFSETQ. CDR3 sequence: CASSFAAKGTGDYTQYF. The CDR3 bases are TGCGCCAGCAGCTTTGCAGCCAAAGGGACAGGGGATTATACGCAGTATTTT. Drawing the rest from reference TRBV5-1 and TRBJ2-3, the complete variable domain is KAGVTQTPRYLIKTRGQQVTLSCSPISGHRSVSWYQQTPGQGLQFLFEYFSETQRNKGNFPGRFSGRQFSNSRSEMNVSTLELGDSALYLCASSFAAKGTGDYTQYFGPGTRLTVL.

The chain recombines TRBV6-6 with TRBJ2-1; a possible D gene is TRBD2 (5 bases). Per the germline V gene, CDR1 is MNHNY and CDR2 is SVGAGI (reference sequence). V shed 0 bases and J shed 3 bases, with 12 bases lying between them. The CDR3 runs to 16 residues. The CDR3 sequence is CASSYSKEADYNEQFF. The CDR3 DNA reads TGTGCCAGCAGTTACTCGAAGGAGGCAGACTACAATGAGCAGTTCTTC.

This sequence joins TRBV3-1 and TRBJ1-2; 8 nucleotides align to TRBD1. Germline assignment: CDR1 LGHDT and CDR2 YNNKEL (reference sequence). V shed 1 base and J 6 bases; nucleotides not matched to a gene: 4. The CDR3 extends over 14 amino acids. CDR3 sequence reads: CASSQVIQGDGYTF. In nucleotides, the CDR3 is TGTGCCAGCAGCCAAGTTATACAGGGGGATGGCTACACCTTC.

V gene TRBV6-2 or TRBV6-3 combines with J gene TRBJ1-2, with D possibly matching TRBD1 (5 bases). V was pared by 4 bases and J by 3 bases, with 15 bases between. The CDR3 runs 15 residues. Germline V gene lookup returns CDR1 MNHEY and CDR2 SVGEGT. The CDR3 loop is CASSFSGWQDYGYTF. The CDR3 nucleotides read TGTGCCAGCAGTTTCTCAGGGTGGCAAGACTATGGCTACACCTTC.

The rearrangement uses TRBV12-3 or TRBV12-4 and TRBJ2-3; D is unresolved. V shed 6 bases and J shed 1 base, with 11 bases lying between them. The CDR3 spans 14 residues. CDR3 sequence: CASRGSSGTDTQYF. The CDR3 DNA reads TGTGCCAGCAGGGGGTCCAGCGGCACAGATACGCAGTATTTT.

V and J are TRBV20-1 and TRBJ2-1; D gene ambiguous. The V and J ends lost 0 bases and 11 bases respectively, with 11 bases between them. Germline CDR1 and CDR2: DFQATT and SNEGSKA (reference sequence). The CDR3 covers 12 residues. The CDR3: CSARDSPEKQFF. Here the CDR3 DNA reads TGCAGTGCTAGAGATAGCCCAGAGAAGCAGTTCTTC.

J is TRBJ1-2 and V is TRBV6-5; D unresolved. The CDR3 is 13 amino acids. The germline V gene encodes CDR1 MNHEY and CDR2 SVGAGI. The V end was cut by 6 bases, the J end by 5 bases, with 13 bases between. The CDR3 DNA reads as TGTGCCAGCAGCCGCGACCCACATTATGGCTACACCTTC. It specifies CASSRDPHYGYTF.

The CDR3 region is CASSLGGAGGSYNEQFF. CDR3 coding DNA: TGTGCCAGCAGCTTAGGCGGTGCGGGGGGCTCCTACAATGAGCAGTTCTTC. V and J are TRBV7-9 and TRBJ2-1; the match to TRBD2 covers 8 bases. The germline gives CDR1 SEHNR, CDR2 FQNEAQ (reference sequence). The CDR3 is 17 residues long. V dropped 1 base and J dropped 0; count of bases not matched to a gene: 5.

In this sample, this clonotype turned up once. This sequence joins TRBV20-1 and TRBJ2-7; possible D gene TRBD1, 6 bases. The germline V and J ends were trimmed by 3 bases and 0 bases, with 18 bases remaining between them. The CDR3 runs to 16 residues. Germline-derived CDR1 and CDR2 are DFQATT and SNEGSKA (reference sequence). CDR3 amino acids: CSARGTLDRPSYEQYF. In DNA, the CDR3 is TGCAGTGCTAGGGGGACACTTGACAGGCCCTCCTACGAGCAGTACTTC.

The CDR3 bases are TGTGCCAGCAGTTACTCGGCGACAGGGGGGGAACTAGGCTACAATGAGCAGTTCTTC. This codes for CASSYSATGGELGYNEQFF. The gene calls are TRBV6-5 and TRBJ2-1; TRBD1 agrees at 9 bases. CDR1 and CDR2 (germline): MNHEY, SVGAGI. The CDR3 runs 19 residues. V shed 0 bases, J shed 3 bases, and the junction held 12 bases outside the gene matches.

The chain combines TRBV13 with TRBJ2-7; D remains unclear. This CDR3 has 14 amino acids. Trimming shortened V by 4 bases and J by 3 bases, and 13 bases separated the two germline ends. Germline CDR1 reads PRHDT; CDR2 reads FYEKMQ (reference sequence). In DNA form, the CDR3 reads TGTGCCAGCAGCTCCTCCGAGACAAACTACGAGCAGTACTTC. Its protein product is CASSSSETNYEQYF.

V gene TRBV6-6 combines with J gene TRBJ1-2, with a tentative D call TRBD1 (6 bases). V was pared by 6 bases and J by 4 bases, with 18 bases between. Germline CDR1 MNHNY, CDR2 SVGAGI (reference sequence). The CDR3 is 15 amino acids. Here the CDR3 reads CASSQQQGGLYGYTF. CDR3 coding DNA: TGTGCCAGCAGCCAACAGCAAGGGGGGCTCTATGGCTACACCTTC.

This chain links TRBV9 with TRBJ2-5; weak D call: TRBD1 (5 bases). Germline CDR1 reads SGDLS; CDR2 reads YYNGEE. The CDR3 extends over 17 amino acids. The V and J ends lost 0 bases and 11 bases respectively, with 26 bases between them. CDR3 DNA: TGTGCCAGCAGCGTAGAGGGGCTTCCCTTACGCTACAATGAGCAGTACTTC. Amino acids: CASSVEGLPLRYNEQYF.

This chain joins TRBV20-1 and TRBJ1-3; no clear D. CDR1 is DFQATT, CDR2 SNEGSKA, per germline (reference sequence). The V gene lost 4 bases and the J gene lost 2 bases, with 9 bases spanning the gap. The CDR3 length is 13 residues. The CDR3 loop reads CSATEPTGNTIYF. CDR3 bases: TGCAGTGCTACCGAACCCACTGGAAACACCATATATTTT.

This sequence joins TRBV7-2 and TRBJ2-7; TRBD2 agrees at 9 bases. The V and J ends lost 5 bases and 3 bases, in that order; junction bases with no gene match: 5. This CDR3 spans 14 amino acids. From germline, CDR1 is SGHTA and CDR2 FQGNSA. The CDR3 loop reads CASSTLAGSYEQYF. The CDR3 region has the DNA TGTGCCAGCAGCACCCTAGCGGGGAGCTACGAGCAGTACTTC.

This rearrangement joins TRBV28 to TRBJ2-3; D is ambiguous. CDR3 length equals 17 residues. Trimming shortened V by 2 bases and J by 0 bases, and 15 bases separated the two germline ends. Germline V lookup: CDR1 MDHEN, CDR2 SYDVKM. The CDR3 DNA sequence: TGTGCCAGCAGTTTAGTATTAAAACAGACTAGCACAGATACGCAGTATTTT. Its translation is CASSLVLKQTSTDTQYF.

This sequence joins TRBV12-3 or TRBV12-4 and TRBJ1-2, with D unclear. The CDR3 sequence is 14 residues long. Trimming took 6 bases from V and 2 from J, leaving 13 bases between them. The CDR3 spells CASRPGWQNYGYTF. CDR3 coding DNA: TGTGCCAGCAGACCCGGCTGGCAGAACTATGGCTACACCTTC.

The chain uses TRBV2 and TRBJ2-4, with D perhaps matching TRBD2 (6 bases). V gave up 9 bases and J gave up 13 bases, with 25 bases separating them. The CDR3 runs to 14 residues. In germline, CDR1 is SNHLY, CDR2 FYNNEI. The CDR3 coding sequence is TGTGCCAGTCTCTCCAACGCCCCTACGGGGGAGCAGTACTTC. This encodes CASLSNAPTGEQYF.